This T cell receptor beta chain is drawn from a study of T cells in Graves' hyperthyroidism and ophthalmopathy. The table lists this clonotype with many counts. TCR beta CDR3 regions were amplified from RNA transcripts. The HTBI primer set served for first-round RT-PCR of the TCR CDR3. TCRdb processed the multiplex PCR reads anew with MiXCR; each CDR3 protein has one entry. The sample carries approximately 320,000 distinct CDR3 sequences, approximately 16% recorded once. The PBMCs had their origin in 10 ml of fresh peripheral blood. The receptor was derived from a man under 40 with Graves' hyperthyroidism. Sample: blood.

The chain's CDR3 is CASSPEKNYGYTF. CDR3 bases: TGTGCCAGCTCACCCGAAAAGAACTATGGCTACACCTTC. The V gene is TRBV18, the J gene TRBJ1-2, with D uncertain. This CDR3 spans 13 amino acids. Trimming left V 3 bases short and J 2 bases short, with 7 bases between. From germline, CDR1 is KGHSH and CDR2 LQKENI.